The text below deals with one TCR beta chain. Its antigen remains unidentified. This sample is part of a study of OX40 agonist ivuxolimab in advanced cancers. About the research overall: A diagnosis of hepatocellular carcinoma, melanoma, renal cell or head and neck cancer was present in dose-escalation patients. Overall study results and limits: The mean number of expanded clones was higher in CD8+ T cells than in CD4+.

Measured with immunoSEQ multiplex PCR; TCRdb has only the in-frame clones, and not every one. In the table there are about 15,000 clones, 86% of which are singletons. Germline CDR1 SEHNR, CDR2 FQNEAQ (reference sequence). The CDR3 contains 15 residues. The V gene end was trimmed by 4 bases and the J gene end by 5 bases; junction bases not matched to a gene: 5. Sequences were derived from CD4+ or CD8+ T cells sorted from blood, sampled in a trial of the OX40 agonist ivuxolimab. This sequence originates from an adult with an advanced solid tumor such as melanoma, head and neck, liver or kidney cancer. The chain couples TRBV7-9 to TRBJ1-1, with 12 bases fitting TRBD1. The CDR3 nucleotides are TGTGCCAGCAGCTCCGGGACAGGGGGCTTAACTGAAGCTTTCTTT. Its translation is CASSSGTGGLTEAFF.